The entry below gives a single T cell receptor beta chain sequence along with its context. Participants spanned ages about 18 to 100 years and resided in 20 to 30 US areas. Which cohort a participant joined came from the clinical history participants gave. V lost 7 bases to trimming and J lost 3 bases, with 24 bases between them. This CDR3 is built from 18 residues. Per the germline V gene, CDR1 is LNHDA and CDR2 is SQIVND (reference sequence). Original processing notes: Estimated nucleated cell counts came from reference gene primer amplification. TCRdb's table, derived via immunoSEQ multiplex PCR, lists solely in-frame clones and lacks some. V and J calls and clone size are as listed in that table; D and trimming were resolved from the DNA. This sample yields about 280,000 clones, of which around 87% are seen a single time; approximately 1.5% belongs to the top ten. This specimen belongs to a study of blood T cell repertoires in COVID-19. As for the study in general: PBMCs, B-cell-depleted T cells, or T cells provided the cDNA or gDNA that made up the material.

The receptor was isolated from a woman under 30 with acute COVID-19. Sequencing input: PBMCs or T cells enriched from blood (not recorded which). This chain connects TRBV19 to TRBJ2-2; D uncertain. The CDR3 DNA is TGTGCCAGTAAGAACCATGGCGTCGCTAGAGGTGACACCGGGGAGCTGTTTTTT. Translated: CASKNHGVARGDTGELFF.